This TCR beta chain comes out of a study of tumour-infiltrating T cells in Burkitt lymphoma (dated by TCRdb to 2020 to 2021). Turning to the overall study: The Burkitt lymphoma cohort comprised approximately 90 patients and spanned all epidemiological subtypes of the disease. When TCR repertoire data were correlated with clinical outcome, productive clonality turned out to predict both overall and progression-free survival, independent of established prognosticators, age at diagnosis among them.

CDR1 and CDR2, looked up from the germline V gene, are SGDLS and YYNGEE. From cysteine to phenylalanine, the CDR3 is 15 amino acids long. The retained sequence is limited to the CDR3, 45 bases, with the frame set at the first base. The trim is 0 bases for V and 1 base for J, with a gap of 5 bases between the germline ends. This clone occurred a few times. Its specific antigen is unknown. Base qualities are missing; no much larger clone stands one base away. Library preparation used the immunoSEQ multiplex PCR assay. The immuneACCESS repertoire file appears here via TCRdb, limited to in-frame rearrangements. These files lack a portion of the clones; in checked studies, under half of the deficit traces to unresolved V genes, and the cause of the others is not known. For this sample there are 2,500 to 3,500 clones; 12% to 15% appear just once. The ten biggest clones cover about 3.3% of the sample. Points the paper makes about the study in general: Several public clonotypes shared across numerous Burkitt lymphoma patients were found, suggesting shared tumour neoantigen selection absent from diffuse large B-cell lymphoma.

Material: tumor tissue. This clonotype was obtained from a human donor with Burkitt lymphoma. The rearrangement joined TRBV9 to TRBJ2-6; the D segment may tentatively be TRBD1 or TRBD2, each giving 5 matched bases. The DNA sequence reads TGTGCCAGCAGCGTAGGGGGGTCTGGGGCCAACGTCCTGACTTTC. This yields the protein CASSVGGSGANVLTF.